This paragraph reports one T cell receptor (beta chain). The data are from a study of graft-versus-host responses after intestinal transplantation. The germline V and J ends were trimmed by 4 bases and 8 bases, with 15 bases remaining between them. The germline V gene encodes CDR1 SGHDN and CDR2 FVKESK. This CDR3 is 14 amino acids long. Sequencing used immunoSEQ multiplex PCR; TCRdb keeps in-frame clones, though not all of them. This sample carries fewer than 15,000 clones, over 35% of them seen once, and the ten largest clones take 2.3%. Responders (approximately 200,000, CFSE-labeled) met approximately 200,000 stimulators that were irradiated and violet-dye-labeled.

This chain joins TRBV14 and TRBJ2-1; D unresolved. The clonotype comes from a human patient who received an intestinal transplant. The material sequenced was alloreactive CD8+ T cells from a mixed lymphocyte reaction culture, taken before intestinal transplant. Subset meaning: CFSE-low proliferating T cells sorted from approximately 6-day pre-transplant mixed lymphocyte reaction (GvH or HvG direction). The CDR3 is CASSPAVGWHEQFF. CDR3 nucleotides: TGTGCCAGCAGCCCGGCGGTGGGTTGGCATGAGCAGTTCTTC. Full variable domain (missing parts from reference TRBV14 and TRBJ2-1): EAGVTQFPSHSVIEKGQTVTLRCDPISGHDNLYWYRRVMGKEIKFLLHFVKESKQDESGMPNNRFLAERTGGTYSTLKVQPAELEDSGVYFCASSPAVGWHEQFFGPGTRLTVL.